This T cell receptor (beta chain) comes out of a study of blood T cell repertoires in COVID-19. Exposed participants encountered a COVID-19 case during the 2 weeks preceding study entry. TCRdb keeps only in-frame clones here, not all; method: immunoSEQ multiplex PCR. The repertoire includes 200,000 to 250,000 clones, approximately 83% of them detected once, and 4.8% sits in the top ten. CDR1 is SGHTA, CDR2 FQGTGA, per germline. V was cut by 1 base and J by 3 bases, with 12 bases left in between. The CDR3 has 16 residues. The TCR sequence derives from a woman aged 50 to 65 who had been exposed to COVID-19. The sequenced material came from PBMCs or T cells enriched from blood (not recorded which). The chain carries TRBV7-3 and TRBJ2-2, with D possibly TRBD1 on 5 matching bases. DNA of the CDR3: TGTGCCAGCAGCTTAATCGCAGGGATGGACACCGGGGAGCTGTTTTTT. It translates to CASSLIAGMDTGELFF.